One sample yielded the 17 T cell receptor beta chains listed below, sequenced in a study of blood T cell repertoires in COVID-19. Produced via immunoSEQ multiplex PCR; TCRdb's table is partial and in-frame only. The top ten clones hold over 1.5% of a sample with fewer than 65,000 clones, 89% of them seen once. Sequenced input: peripheral blood. These receptors originate from a man between 60 and 75 years old with acute or convalescent COVID-19.

The V and J genes are TRBV18 and TRBJ1-6, with D hard to call. CDR1 and CDR2 (germline): KGHSH, LQKENI. The CDR3 is 14 residues long. Deletions cut 6 bases from V and 8 bases from J, with 14 bases between. In nucleotides, the CDR3 is TGTGCCAGCTCTTTAGAGGGCCTCTATTCACCCCTCCACTTT. It codes for CASSLEGLYSPLHF.

This clone was counted a few times. The chain's CDR3 is CASKSLWSGGNTNNEQFF. The CDR3 DNA reads TGTGCCAGTAAAAGCTTGTGGAGCGGGGGGAATACTAACAATGAGCAGTTCTTC. V usage is TRBV19 and J usage is TRBJ2-1, with TRBD2 identical over 9 bases. V lost 7 bases and J lost 5; bases outside the gene matches: 18. Per the germline V gene, CDR1 is LNHDA and CDR2 is SQIVND (reference sequence). The CDR3 consists of 18 residues.

The chain joins TRBV11-2 to TRBJ2-1, with TRBD2 matching over 7 bases. Germline CDR1 is SGHAT and CDR2 is FQNNGV. The J segment lost 6 bases and the V segment lost 3 bases, leaving 2 bases of the junction unmatched. The CDR3 contains 13 residues. The CDR3 loop is CASSLGGGNEQFF. The CDR3 DNA reads TGTGCCAGCAGCTTGGGGGGGGGCAATGAGCAGTTCTTC.

V gene TRBV2 combines with J gene TRBJ2-2; 10 bases are shared with TRBD2. This CDR3 spans 15 amino acids. Germline trimming cut 7 bases from V and 1 base from J; bases unmatched to any gene: 3. Germline V gene data show CDR1 as SNHLY and CDR2 as FYNNEI. The CDR3 bases are TGTGCCAGCACCTTAGCGGGGGGGAACACCGGGGAGCTGTTTTTT. It yields the protein CASTLAGGNTGELFF.

The chain links TRBV3-1 (or the pseudogene TRBV3-2) to TRBJ1-1, with 8 positions matching TRBD1. This CDR3 spans 15 amino acids. Germline CDR1 and CDR2: LGHDT and YNNKEL (reference sequence). V shed 1 base, J shed 5 bases, and the junction held 6 bases outside the gene matches. The CDR3 DNA is TGTGCCAGCAGCCAAGTAACAACAGGGGGAACTGAAGCTTTCTTT. This codes for CASSQVTTGGTEAFF.

CDR3 amino acids: CASSSGQGFGYGYTF. The CDR3 DNA reads TGTGCCAGCAGCTCGGGACAGGGGTTTGGCTATGGCTACACCTTC. The rearrangement links TRBV2 to TRBJ1-2; 10 bases line up with TRBD1. Germline V gene data show CDR1 as SNHLY and CDR2 as FYNNEI. With V trimmed by 6 bases and J by 4 bases, 8 bases remained unmatched. The CDR3 extends over 15 amino acids.

Here the CDR3 DNA reads TGTGCCAGCAGCACCGGCTTGGGAATGCCTGCGGGGGCCGAAGCTTTCTTT. This sequence encodes CASSTGLGMPAGAEAFF. The rearrangement joins TRBV9 to TRBJ1-1; D possibly corresponds to TRBD1 (6 bases). This CDR3 comprises 17 residues. The V gene lost 4 bases and the J gene lost 8 bases, with 27 bases spanning the gap. Germline CDR1 is SGDLS and CDR2 is YYNGEE. Variable domain in full (rest from reference TRBV9 and TRBJ1-1): DSGVTQTPKHLITATGQRVTLRCSPRSGDLSVYWYQQSLDQGLQFLIQYYNGEERAKGNILERFSAQQFPDLHSELNLSSLELGDSALYFCASSTGLGMPAGAEAFFGQGTRLTVV.

The rearrangement links TRBV10-3 to TRBJ2-3; tentatively, D is TRBD2 (6 bases). Per germline, CDR1 ENHRY and CDR2 SYGVKD. CDR3 size: 14 residues. Trimming left V 11 bases short and J 5 bases short, with 20 bases between. The CDR3 bases are TGTGCCGCCCTGGCAGGCGGGGCAGGAGATACGCAGTATTTT. Translating it yields CAALAGGAGDTQYF.

The rearrangement joins TRBV4-1 to TRBJ2-7; possibly TRBD2 for D (6 bases). This CDR3 is 14 amino acids long. Looked up from germline, CDR1 is MGHRA and CDR2 is YSYEKL. Trimming removed 0 bases from V and 4 bases from J, with 10 bases in between. CDR3 nucleotides: TGCGCCAGCAGCCAAGATTTGGGGGGATACGAGCAGTACTTC. Residues: CASSQDLGGYEQYF.

This rearrangement joins TRBV19 to TRBJ1-3; unclear D gene. There are 14 residues in the CDR3. CDR1 and CDR2 from the germline V gene are LNHDA and SQIVND (reference sequence). Trimming pared 8 bases from V and 4 bases from J, leaving 15 bases between. CDR3: CASREVGSGNTIYF. The CDR3 region has the DNA TGTGCCAGTCGTGAAGTAGGTAGCGGAAACACCATATATTTT.

This clone was seen only a few times. Other nucleotide sequences in the sample specify the same CDR3. The genes are TRBV3-1 (or the pseudogene TRBV3-2) and TRBJ1-3; D gene uncertain. Per germline, CDR1 LGHDT and CDR2 YNNKEL (reference sequence). The germline V and J ends were trimmed by 4 bases and 0 bases, with 7 bases remaining between them. This CDR3 contains 14 residues. CDR3 in amino acids: CASSLLSSGNTIYF. In nucleotides, the CDR3 is TGTGCCAGCAGCCTACTCTCCTCTGGAAACACCATATATTTT.

The chain has TRBV24-1 and TRBJ1-2; D ambiguous. Germline values: CDR1 KGHDR, CDR2 SFDVKD. V lost 3 bases to trimming and J lost 8 bases, with 18 bases between them. The CDR3 spans 15 residues. For the CDR3, the DNA is TGTGCCACCAGTGATACGACTGAGGCTATTAGGGGCTACACCTTC. Translating it yields CATSDTTEAIRGYTF.

The chain links TRBV30 to TRBJ2-5; a weak D match, TRBD1 (6 bases). Germline assignment: CDR1 GTSNPN and CDR2 SVGIG (reference sequence). CDR3 length equals 14 residues. V was pared by 2 bases and J by 4 bases, with 14 bases between. The chain's CDR3 is CAWSPLTGGETQYF. As DNA, the CDR3 is TGTGCCTGGAGTCCCTTGACAGGAGGAGAGACCCAGTACTTC.

V and J are TRBV2 and TRBJ1-4, with a weak D call TRBD1 (6 bases). CDR1 and CDR2 from the germline V gene are SNHLY and FYNNEI. V lost 6 bases and J 4 bases, leaving 15 bases between the germline ends. CDR3 length equals 15 residues. This chain's CDR3 is CASRPQGMSNEKLFF. The CDR3 region has the DNA TGTGCCAGCAGACCACAGGGTATGAGTAATGAAAAACTGTTTTTT.

The chain combines TRBV5-4 with TRBJ2-1, with D maybe TRBD1 (5 bases). There are 17 residues in the CDR3. V was clipped by 0 bases and J by 4 bases, with 17 bases between them. Germline lookup yields CDR1 SGHNT and CDR2 YYREEE (reference sequence). CDR3 nucleotides: TGTGCCAGCAGCTTGGCCAGGGCAGACAGTGTGTACAATGAGCAGTTCTTC. Residues: CASSLARADSVYNEQFF.

Only a few counts were recorded for this clone. This chain's CDR3 is CASSRNSPGQGSFF. In DNA form, the CDR3 reads TGTGCCAGCAGCAGAAATTCACCGGGACAGGGCTCGTTCTTC. This chain links TRBV7-2 with TRBJ2-1; TRBD1 agrees at 9 bases. The CDR3 runs to 14 residues. Germline-derived CDR1 and CDR2 are SGHTA and FQGNSA. Losses at the gene ends were 5 bases for V and 15 bases for J; bases not matched to a gene: 14.

The sample holds one count of this clone. The CDR3 loop reads CASSLVEQPNTDTQYF. The CDR3 region has the DNA TGTGCCAGCAGCTTAGTCGAACAGCCCAACACAGATACGCAGTATTTT. The chain recombines TRBV7-9 with TRBJ2-3, with D unresolved. CDR3 size: 16 residues. Trimming took 1 base from V and 2 from J, leaving 13 bases between them. Per germline, CDR1 SEHNR and CDR2 FQNEAQ (reference sequence).